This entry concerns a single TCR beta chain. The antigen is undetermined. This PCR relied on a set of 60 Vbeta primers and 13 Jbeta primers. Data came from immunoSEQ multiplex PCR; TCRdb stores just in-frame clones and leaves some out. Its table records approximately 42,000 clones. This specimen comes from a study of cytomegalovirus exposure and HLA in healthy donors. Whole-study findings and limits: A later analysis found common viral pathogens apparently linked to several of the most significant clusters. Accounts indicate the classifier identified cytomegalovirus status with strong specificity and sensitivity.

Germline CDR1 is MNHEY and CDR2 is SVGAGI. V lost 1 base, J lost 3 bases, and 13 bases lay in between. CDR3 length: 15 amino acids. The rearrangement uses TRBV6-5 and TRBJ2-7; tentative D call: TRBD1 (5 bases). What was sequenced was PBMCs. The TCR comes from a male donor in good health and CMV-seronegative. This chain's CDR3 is CASSYYQGSDYEQYF. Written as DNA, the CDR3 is TGTGCCAGCAGTTACTACCAGGGCTCTGACTACGAGCAGTACTTC.